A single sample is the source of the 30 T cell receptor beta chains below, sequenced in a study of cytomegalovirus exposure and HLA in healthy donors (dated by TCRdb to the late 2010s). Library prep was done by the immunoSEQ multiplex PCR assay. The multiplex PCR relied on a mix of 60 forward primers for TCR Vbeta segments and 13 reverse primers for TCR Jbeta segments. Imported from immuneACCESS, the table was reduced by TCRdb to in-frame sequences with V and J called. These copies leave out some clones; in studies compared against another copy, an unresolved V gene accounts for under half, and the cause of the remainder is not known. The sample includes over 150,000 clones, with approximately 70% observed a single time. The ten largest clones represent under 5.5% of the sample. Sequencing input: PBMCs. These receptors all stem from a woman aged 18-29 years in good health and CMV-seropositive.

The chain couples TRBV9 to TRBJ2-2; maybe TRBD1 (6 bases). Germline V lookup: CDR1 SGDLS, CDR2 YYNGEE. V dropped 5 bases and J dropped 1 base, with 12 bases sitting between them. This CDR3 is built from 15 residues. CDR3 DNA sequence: TGTGCCAGCAGTGCCGGGACACTGAACACCGGGGAGCTGTTTTTT. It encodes CASSAGTLNTGELFF.

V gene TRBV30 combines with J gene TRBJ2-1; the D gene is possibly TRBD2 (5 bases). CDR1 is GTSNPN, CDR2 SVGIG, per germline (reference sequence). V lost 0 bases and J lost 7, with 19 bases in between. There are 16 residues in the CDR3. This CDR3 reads CAWSVRSGQRKNEQFF. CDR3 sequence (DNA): TGTGCCTGGAGTGTAAGGAGCGGTCAACGGAAAAATGAGCAGTTCTTC.

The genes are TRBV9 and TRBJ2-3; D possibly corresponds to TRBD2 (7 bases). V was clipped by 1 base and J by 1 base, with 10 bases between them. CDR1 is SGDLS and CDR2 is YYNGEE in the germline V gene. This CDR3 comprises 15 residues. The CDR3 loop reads CASSVRGAGTDTQYF. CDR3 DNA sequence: TGTGCCAGCAGCGTACGGGGGGCCGGCACAGATACGCAGTATTTT.

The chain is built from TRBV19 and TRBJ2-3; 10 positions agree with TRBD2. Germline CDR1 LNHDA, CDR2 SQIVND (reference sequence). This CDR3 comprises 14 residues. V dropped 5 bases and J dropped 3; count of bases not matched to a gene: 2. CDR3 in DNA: TGTGCCAGTAGTGGACTAGCGGAAACAGATACGCAGTATTTT. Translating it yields CASSGLAETDTQYF.

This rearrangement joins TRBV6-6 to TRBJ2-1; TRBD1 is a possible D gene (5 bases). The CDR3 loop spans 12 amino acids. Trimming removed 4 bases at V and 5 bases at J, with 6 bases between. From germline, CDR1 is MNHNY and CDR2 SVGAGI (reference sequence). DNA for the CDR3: TGTGCCAGCAGTTCGACAGACAATGAGCAGTTCTTC. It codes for CASSSTDNEQFF.

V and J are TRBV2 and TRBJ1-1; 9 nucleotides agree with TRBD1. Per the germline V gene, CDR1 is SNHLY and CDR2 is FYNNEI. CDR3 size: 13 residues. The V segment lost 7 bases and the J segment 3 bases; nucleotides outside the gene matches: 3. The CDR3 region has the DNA TGTGCCAGCACTTGGACAGGGGACACTGAAGCTTTCTTT. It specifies CASTWTGDTEAFF.

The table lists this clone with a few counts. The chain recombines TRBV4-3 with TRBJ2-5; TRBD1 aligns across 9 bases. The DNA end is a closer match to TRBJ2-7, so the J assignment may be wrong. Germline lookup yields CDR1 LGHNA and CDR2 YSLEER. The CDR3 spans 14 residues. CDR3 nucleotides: TGCGCCAGCAGCCGGACAGGGGATACCTACGAGCAGTACTTC. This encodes CASSRTGDTYEQYF.

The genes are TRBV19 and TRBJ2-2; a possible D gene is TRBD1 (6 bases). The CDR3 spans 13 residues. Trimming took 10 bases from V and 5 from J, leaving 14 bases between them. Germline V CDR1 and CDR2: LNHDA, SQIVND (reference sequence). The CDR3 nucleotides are TGTGCCACCCGTGAGGGGGTGACCGGGGAGCTGTTTTTT. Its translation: CATREGVTGELFF.

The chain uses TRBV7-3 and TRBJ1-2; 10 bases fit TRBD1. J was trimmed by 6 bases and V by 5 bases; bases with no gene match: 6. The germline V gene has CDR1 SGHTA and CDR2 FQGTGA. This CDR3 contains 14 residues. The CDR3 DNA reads TGTGCCAGCAGCCAAAGGACAGGGGGTGATGGCTACACCTTC. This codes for CASSQRTGGDGYTF.

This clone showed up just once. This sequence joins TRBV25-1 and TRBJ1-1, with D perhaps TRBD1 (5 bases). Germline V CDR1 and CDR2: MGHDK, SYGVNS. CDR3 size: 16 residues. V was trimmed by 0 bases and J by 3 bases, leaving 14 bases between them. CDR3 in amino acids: CASSEYPTGRYTEAFF. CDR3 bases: TGTGCCAGCAGTGAATACCCCACAGGCCGATACACTGAAGCTTTCTTT. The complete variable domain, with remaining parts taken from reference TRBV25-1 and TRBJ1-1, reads EADIYQTPRYLVIGTGKKITLECSQTMGHDKMYWYQQDPGMELHLIHYSYGVNSTEKGDLSSESTVSRIRTEHFPLTLESARPSHTSQYLCASSEYPTGRYTEAFFGQGTRLTVV.

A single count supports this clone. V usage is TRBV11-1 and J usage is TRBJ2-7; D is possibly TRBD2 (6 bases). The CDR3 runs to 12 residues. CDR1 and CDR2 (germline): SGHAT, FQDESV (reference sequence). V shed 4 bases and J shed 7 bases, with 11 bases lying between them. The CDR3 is CASSSSGREQYF. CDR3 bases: TGTGCCAGCAGCTCATCAGGGAGGGAGCAGTACTTC.

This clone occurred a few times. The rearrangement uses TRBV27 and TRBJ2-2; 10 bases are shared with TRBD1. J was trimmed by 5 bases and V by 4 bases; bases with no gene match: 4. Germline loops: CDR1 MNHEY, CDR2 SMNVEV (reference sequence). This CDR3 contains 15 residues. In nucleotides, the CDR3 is TGTGCCAGCAGTTACCGGGACAGGGGAACCGGGGAGCTGTTTTTT. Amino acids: CASSYRDRGTGELFF.

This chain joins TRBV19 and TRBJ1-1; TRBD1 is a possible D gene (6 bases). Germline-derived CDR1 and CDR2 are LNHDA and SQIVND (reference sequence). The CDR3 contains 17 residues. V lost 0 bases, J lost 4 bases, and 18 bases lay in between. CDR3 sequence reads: CASSIEGRRGAGTEAFF. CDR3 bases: TGTGCCAGTAGTATAGAAGGGAGGCGGGGGGCCGGCACTGAAGCTTTCTTT.

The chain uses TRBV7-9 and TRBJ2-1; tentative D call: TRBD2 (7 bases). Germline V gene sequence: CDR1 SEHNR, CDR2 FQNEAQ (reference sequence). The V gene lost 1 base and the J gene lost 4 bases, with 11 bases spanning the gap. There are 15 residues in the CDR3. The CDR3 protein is CASSLGGGVYNEQFF. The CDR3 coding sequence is TGTGCCAGCAGCTTAGGAGGGGGGGTTTACAATGAGCAGTTCTTC.

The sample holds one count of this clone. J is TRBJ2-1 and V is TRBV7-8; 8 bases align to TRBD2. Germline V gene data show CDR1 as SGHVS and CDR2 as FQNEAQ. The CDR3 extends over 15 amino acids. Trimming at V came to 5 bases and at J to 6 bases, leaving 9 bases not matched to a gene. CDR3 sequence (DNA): TGTGCCAGCAGCCGATCGACCGGGACTAGCAATGAGCAGTTCTTC. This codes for CASSRSTGTSNEQFF.

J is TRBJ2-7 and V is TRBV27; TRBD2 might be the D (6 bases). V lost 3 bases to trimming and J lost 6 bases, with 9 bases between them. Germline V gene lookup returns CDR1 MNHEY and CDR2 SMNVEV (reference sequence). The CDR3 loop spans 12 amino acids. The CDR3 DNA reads TGTGCCAGCAGTTTGCTCGGGGGCGAGCAGTACTTC. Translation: CASSLLGGEQYF.

CDR3 nucleotide sequence: TGTGCCAGCAGTCCAGGGGTAACCGGGGAGCTGTTTTTT. Its translation is CASSPGVTGELFF. The J gene is TRBJ2-2, the V gene TRBV7-3, with D possibly matching TRBD1 (6 bases). The CDR3 runs to 13 residues. Per the germline V gene, CDR1 is SGHTA and CDR2 is FQGTGA. The V end was cut by 6 bases, the J end by 5 bases, with 10 bases between.

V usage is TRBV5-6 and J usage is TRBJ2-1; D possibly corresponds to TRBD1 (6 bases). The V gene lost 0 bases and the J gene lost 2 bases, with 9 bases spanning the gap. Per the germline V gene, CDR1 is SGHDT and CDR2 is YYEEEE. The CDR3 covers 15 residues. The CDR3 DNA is TGTGCCAGCAGCTTGGGCAGGGGCCCCTACAATGAGCAGTTCTTC. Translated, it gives CASSLGRGPYNEQFF. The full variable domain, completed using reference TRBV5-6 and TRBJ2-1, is DAGVTQSPTHLIKTRGQQVTLRCSPKSGHDTVSWYQQALGQGPQFIFQYYEEEERQRGNFPDRFSGHQFPNYSSELNVNALLLGDSALYLCASSLGRGPYNEQFFGPGTRLTVL.

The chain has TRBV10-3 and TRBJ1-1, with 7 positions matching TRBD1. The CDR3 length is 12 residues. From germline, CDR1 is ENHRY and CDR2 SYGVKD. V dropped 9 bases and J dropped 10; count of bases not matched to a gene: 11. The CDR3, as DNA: TGTGCCATAGGACAGGCGGCCGGGGGAGCTTTCTTT. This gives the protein CAIGQAAGGAFF.

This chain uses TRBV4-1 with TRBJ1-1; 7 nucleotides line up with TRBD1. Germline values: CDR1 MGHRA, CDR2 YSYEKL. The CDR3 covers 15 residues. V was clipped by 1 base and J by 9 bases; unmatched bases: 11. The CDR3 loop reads CASSQVREGGRKAFF. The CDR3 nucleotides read TGCGCCAGCAGCCAAGTGCGAGAAGGGGGCCGAAAAGCTTTCTTT.

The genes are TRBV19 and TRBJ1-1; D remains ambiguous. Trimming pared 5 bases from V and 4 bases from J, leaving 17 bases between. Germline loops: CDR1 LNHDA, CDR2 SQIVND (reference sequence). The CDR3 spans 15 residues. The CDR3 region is CASSPMSRTGTEAFF. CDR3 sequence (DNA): TGTGCCAGTAGTCCGATGTCCAGAACGGGCACTGAAGCTTTCTTT. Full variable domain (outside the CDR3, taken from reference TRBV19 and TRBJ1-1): DGGITQSPKYLFRKEGQNVTLSCEQNLNHDAMYWYRQDPGQGLRLIYYSQIVNDFQKGDIAEGYSVSREKKESFPLTVTSAQKNPTAFYLCASSPMSRTGTEAFFGQGTRLTVV.

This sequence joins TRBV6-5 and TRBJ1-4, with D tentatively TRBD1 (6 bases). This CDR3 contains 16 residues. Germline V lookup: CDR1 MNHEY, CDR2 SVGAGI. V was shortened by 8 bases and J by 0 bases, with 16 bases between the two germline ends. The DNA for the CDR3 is TGTGCCAGCCGATACTCTTCAGGGGCAACTAATGAAAAACTGTTTTTT. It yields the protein CASRYSSGATNEKLFF.

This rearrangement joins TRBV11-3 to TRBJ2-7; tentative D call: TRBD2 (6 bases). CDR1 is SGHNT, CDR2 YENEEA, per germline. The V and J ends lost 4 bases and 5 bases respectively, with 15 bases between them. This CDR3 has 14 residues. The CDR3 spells CASSSKDYPDEQYF. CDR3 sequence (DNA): TGTGCCAGCAGCTCCAAGGACTACCCGGACGAGCAGTACTTC.

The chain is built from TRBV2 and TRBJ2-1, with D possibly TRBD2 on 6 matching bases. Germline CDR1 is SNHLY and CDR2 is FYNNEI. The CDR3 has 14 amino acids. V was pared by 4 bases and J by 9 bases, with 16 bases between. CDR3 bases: TGTGCCAGCAGTGCTGTCACTAGCATTCCTGAGCAGTTCTTC. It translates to CASSAVTSIPEQFF.

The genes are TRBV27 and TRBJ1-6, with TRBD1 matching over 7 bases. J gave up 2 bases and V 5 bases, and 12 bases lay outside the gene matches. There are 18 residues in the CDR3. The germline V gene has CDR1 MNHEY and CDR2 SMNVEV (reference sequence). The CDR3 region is CASSPAGTVRAYNSPLHF. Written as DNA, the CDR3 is TGTGCCAGCAGTCCGGCTGGGACAGTTAGGGCCTATAATTCACCCCTCCACTTT.

CDR3 sequence (DNA): TGTGCCAGCAGGACAATGGGCCTACCGGGGACAGATACGCAGTATTTT. Amino acid sequence: CASRTMGLPGTDTQYF. The chain combines TRBV2 with TRBJ2-3; D possibly corresponds to TRBD2 (5 bases). Germline V lookup: CDR1 SNHLY, CDR2 FYNNEI. CDR3 size: 16 residues. Trimming pared 6 bases from V and 3 bases from J, leaving 19 bases between.

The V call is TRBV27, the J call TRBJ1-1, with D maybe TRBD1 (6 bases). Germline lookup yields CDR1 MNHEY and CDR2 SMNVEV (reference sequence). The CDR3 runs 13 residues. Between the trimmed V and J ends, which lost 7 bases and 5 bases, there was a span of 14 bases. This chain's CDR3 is CASMTGLGTEAFF. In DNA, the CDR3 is TGTGCCAGCATGACAGGTCTCGGTACTGAAGCTTTCTTT.

CDR3: CASSPRDRVDEQYF. CDR3 coding DNA: TGTGCCAGCAGCCCCCGGGACAGAGTGGACGAGCAGTACTTC. The chain couples TRBV9 to TRBJ2-7; 7 nucleotides agree with TRBD1. CDR1 and CDR2 from the germline V gene are SGDLS and YYNGEE. The CDR3 runs 14 residues. The junction had 9 bases not matched to a gene; V was cut back by 4 bases and J by 5 bases.

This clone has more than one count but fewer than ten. The chain's CDR3 is CASSLELQETQYF. Here the CDR3 DNA reads TGTGCCAGCAGCTTGGAGCTCCAAGAGACCCAGTACTTC. The chain uses TRBV5-4 and TRBJ2-5; the D is unclear. The length of the CDR3 is 13 residues. CDR1 is SGHNT, CDR2 YYREEE, per germline (reference sequence). The V gene lost 0 bases and the J gene lost 1 base, with 4 bases spanning the gap.

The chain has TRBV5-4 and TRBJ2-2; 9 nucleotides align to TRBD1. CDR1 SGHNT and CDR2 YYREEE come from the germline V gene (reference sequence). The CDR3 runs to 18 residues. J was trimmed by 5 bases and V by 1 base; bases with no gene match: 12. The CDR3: CASSLPPGQGRGTGELFF. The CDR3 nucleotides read TGTGCCAGCAGCTTGCCGCCGGGACAGGGTAGGGGAACCGGGGAGCTGTTTTTT.